Listed here is a single T cell receptor beta chain. This sample stems from a study of glioma-infiltrating T cells after dendritic cell vaccination. Generated by immunoSEQ multiplex PCR, the TCRdb table keeps only in-frame clones and is missing some. The sample includes fewer than 40,000 clones, around nine tenths seen only once; the top ten take less than 2.5%. J was trimmed by 0 bases and V by 1 base; bases with no gene match: 6. The CDR3 has 19 amino acids. Germline V lookup: CDR1 SGHDN, CDR2 FVKESK. This chain joins TRBV14 and TRBJ2-6, with 10 bases matching TRBD1. The clonotype comes from a human donor with glioblastoma. This specimen was blood, taken before dendritic cell vaccination. The CDR3 DNA sequence: TGTGCCAGCAGCCAAGGGACAGGGGGTATCAACTCTGGGGCCAACGTCCTGACTTTC. This gives the protein CASSQGTGGINSGANVLTF.